This T cell receptor (beta chain) is drawn from a study of CD8+CD57+ T cells in acquired aplastic anemia. Study at large: Roughly 3.1 ug was the average amount of DNA from sorted CD4+ and CD8+ cells.

In its sample, this clonotype was seen many times. Its antigen is not identified. In germline, CDR1 is DFQATT, CDR2 SNEGSKA (reference sequence). This CDR3 contains 14 residues. Trimming removed 5 bases at V and 5 bases at J, with 16 bases between. Study results and caveats: Patients and controls had in common twenty-nine CD8+ CDR3 sequences. Significance was not reached for CD8+ Simpson's diversity between patients and controls.

Researchers used genomic DNA as the template to profile TCR beta VDJ and CDR3. TCRdb reprocessed the reads via MiXCR and lists one record per CDR3 protein. Found here are a few hundred thousand distinct CDR3 sequences, 30% to 40% of them singletons; the top ten hold approximately 1.2%. The receptor's source is a human donor in good health, serving as a control. The chain carries TRBV20-1 and TRBJ2-1; no reliable D call. Specimen: sorted CD4+, CD8+, or CD8+CD57+ T cells (not recorded which) from PBMCs. This CDR3 is CSAVRLGIDNEQFF. CDR3 coding DNA: TGCAGTGCTGTGAGATTAGGGATCGACAATGAGCAGTTCTTC.